This TCR beta chain comes out of a study of cytomegalovirus exposure and HLA in healthy donors. This PCR relied on a set of 60 Vbeta primers and 13 Jbeta primers. The table came from immunoSEQ multiplex PCR; TCRdb's copy has only in-frame clones and leaves some out. The sample shows more than 90,000 clones, about 80% of them seen only once. CDR3 length: 15 residues. CDR1 and CDR2 from the germline V gene are SGHRS and YFSETQ. Trimming left V 6 bases short and J 8 bases short, with 18 bases between. Sequencing used PBMCs. The chain links TRBV5-1 to TRBJ1-6; D ambiguous. This TCR derives from a man in his forties or fifties in good health and CMV-seropositive. The CDR3 DNA follows: TGCGCCAGCACCCTTGGTGGCAGTAACCATTCACCCCTCCACTTT. Translating it yields CASTLGGSNHSPLHF.